The source of this T cell receptor beta chain is a study of OX40 agonist ivuxolimab in advanced cancers. In the study overall: In three patients, partial responses were observed, one with hepatocellular carcinoma and two with cutaneous melanoma. The study's findings and limits: Some patients who did not respond also had low normalized T-cell clonal expansion. Undetermined was the antigen specificity of the expanded peripheral T cells. At 0.1 to 3.0 mg/kg, clonal expansion of CD4+ and CD8+ blood T cells had occurred by week 6.

In the case of this clone: Antigen unknown.

Clones were sequenced by immunoSEQ multiplex PCR, and TCRdb holds only the in-frame ones, with some missing. The repertoire holds some 150,000 clones, with 90% as singletons. This TCR was sampled from an adult with an advanced solid tumor such as melanoma, head and neck, liver or kidney cancer. Material: CD4+ or CD8+ T cells sorted from blood, obtained in a trial of the OX40 agonist ivuxolimab.

CDR3: CASSLGTGEYEQYF. CDR3 DNA sequence: TGTGCCAGCAGTTTAGGGACAGGGGAATACGAGCAGTACTTC. The J gene is TRBJ2-7, the V gene TRBV27, with 10 bases identical to TRBD1. The CDR3 extends over 14 amino acids. The V gene's germline CDR1 is MNHEY and CDR2 SMNVEV (reference sequence). The ends lost 2 bases at V and 4 bases at J; junction bases unmatched: 2.